Following are 23 T cell receptor beta chains from one sample sequenced in a study of T cells after yellow fever vaccination (dated by TCRdb to about 2019). The sample's treatment or condition, from its label and the paper: live attenuated yellow fever vaccine strain. The library was generated by 5' RACE. Sequencing was performed on an Illumina HiSeq 2500. The raw public data were reprocessed by TCRdb itself: fastp quality trimming at Q25, MiXCR clonotype calling, in-frame beta chains only. Every distinct CDR3 protein forms one entry, paired with its most common genes and DNA. Recorded for this sample are just under 600,000 distinct CDR3 sequences; approximately 12% of them occurred a single time. The ten largest clones represent 11% to 15% of the sample. The specimen comprised PBMCs, sampled on the day of the yellow fever booster vaccination. These receptors all stem from a man aged 25-45 years who received the YFV17D yellow fever vaccine.

DNA of the CDR3: TGCAGCGTTACGACAGGAGAGGTCCAAGAGACCCAGTACTTC. Amino acids: CSVTTGEVQETQYF. The rearrangement uses TRBV29-1 and TRBJ2-5; D possibly corresponds to TRBD1 (6 bases). The V gene's germline CDR1 is SQVTM and CDR2 ANQGSEA. Trimming took 5 bases from V and 1 from J, leaving 14 bases between them. The CDR3 sequence is 14 residues long.

The chain is built from TRBV20-1 and TRBJ2-7; the D is unclear. This CDR3 has 11 amino acids. V was pared by 0 bases and J by 3 bases, with 3 bases between. Germline V gene sequence: CDR1 DFQATT, CDR2 SNEGSKA (reference sequence). This CDR3 is CSAREVYEQYF. The CDR3 DNA sequence: TGCAGTGCTAGAGAAGTCTACGAGCAGTACTTC.

This clonotype was observed many times. V and J are TRBV19 and TRBJ2-1, with D possibly being TRBD2 (6 bases). CDR1 and CDR2 from the germline V gene are LNHDA and SQIVND (reference sequence). The CDR3 is 15 residues long. Between the trimmed V and J ends, which lost 1 base and 4 bases, there was a span of 11 bases. CDR3 DNA sequence: TGTGCCAGTAGTATAGCGGGAGTTCGGTACAATGAGCAGTTCTTC. Its protein is CASSIAGVRYNEQFF.

The gene calls are TRBV19 and TRBJ1-1; 8 nucleotides agree with TRBD1. The germline CDR1 and CDR2 sequences are LNHDA and SQIVND (reference sequence). The CDR3 totals 15 residues. Trimming removed 2 bases from V and 10 bases from J; junction bases left unmatched: 12. The chain's CDR3 is CASSISRDRGLGAFF. CDR3 in DNA: TGTGCCAGTAGTATATCCCGAGACAGGGGTTTGGGAGCTTTCTTT.

This clonotype was seen a few times. The V gene is TRBV5-1, the J gene TRBJ2-5; 14 bases fit TRBD2. V lost 4 bases, J lost 5 bases, and 13 bases stayed unmatched. The CDR3 spans 18 residues. Per germline, CDR1 SGHRS and CDR2 YFSETQ. The chain's CDR3 is CASSPGLAGARAVETQYF. CDR3 sequence (DNA): TGCGCCAGCAGCCCGGGACTAGCGGGAGCCAGAGCAGTTGAGACCCAGTACTTC.

This clonotype was detected a few times. This chain links TRBV11-2 with TRBJ1-5, with TRBD1 as a possible D gene (5 bases). There are 15 residues in the CDR3. CDR1 is SGHAT, CDR2 FQNNGV, per germline. The V gene lost 0 bases and the J gene lost 10 bases, with 16 bases spanning the gap. The chain's CDR3 is CASSLDRGENGPQHF. In DNA form, the CDR3 reads TGTGCCAGCAGCTTAGACCGGGGGGAAAATGGACCCCAGCATTTT.

This chain joins TRBV12-3 or TRBV12-4 and TRBJ2-1; D is possibly TRBD1 or TRBD2 (5 bases each). The ends were cut back, 8 bases at V and 3 bases at J, with 11 bases in the middle. The CDR3 runs 13 residues. CDR3 in amino acids: CASGGQNYNEQFF. The CDR3, as DNA: TGTGCCAGCGGAGGACAAAACTACAATGAGCAGTTCTTC.

V is TRBV4-3 and J is TRBJ2-1; D not resolved. V lost 0 bases and J 8 bases, leaving 8 bases between the germline ends. The germline V gene has CDR1 LGHNA and CDR2 YSLEER. This CDR3 has 13 amino acids. The CDR3 is CASSQERMHEQFF. CDR3 sequence (DNA): TGCGCCAGCAGCCAAGAACGTATGCATGAGCAGTTCTTC.

There are a few counts of this clonotype. The chain carries TRBV29-1 and TRBJ2-7, with a weak D call TRBD1 (6 bases). Germline CDR1 and CDR2: SQVTM and ANQGSEA. This CDR3 has 13 residues. The V end lost 5 bases, the J end lost 2 bases, and 13 bases lay between the germline ends. The CDR3 nucleotides are TGCAGCGTTCAGGGGCGGCCGACCTACGAGCAGTACTTC. Amino acid sequence: CSVQGRPTYEQYF.

The chain employs TRBV5-1 and TRBJ2-1; 7 bases match TRBD2. Trimming at V came to 1 base and at J to 8 bases, leaving 6 bases not matched to a gene. The CDR3 loop spans 14 amino acids. Germline V CDR1 and CDR2: SGHRS, YFSETQ. DNA for the CDR3: TGCGCCAGCAGCTTGCGCGGGAGCGACTATGAGCAGTTCTTC. Translation gives CASSLRGSDYEQFF.

This clonotype appeared a few times. The rearrangement joins TRBV29-1 to TRBJ2-7; TRBD2 matches at 11 bases. Germline values: CDR1 SQVTM, CDR2 ANQGSEA. V lost 4 bases, J lost 2 bases, and 10 bases stayed unmatched. The CDR3 contains 16 residues. The CDR3 DNA is TGCAGCGTTGGAGGGACTAGCGGAGGGCCCACCTACGAGCAGTACTTC. Translated, it gives CSVGGTSGGPTYEQYF.

The rearrangement uses TRBV7-8 and TRBJ2-3; D unclear. CDR3 length: 14 residues. The V gene's germline CDR1 is SGHVS and CDR2 FQNEAQ. Trimming stripped 4 bases from V and 0 bases from J, with 8 bases between. The CDR3 DNA follows: TGTGCCAGCAGCTCCTTTGCTAGCACAGATACGCAGTATTTT. This gives the protein CASSSFASTDTQYF.

This clonotype was seen more than once but under ten times. The gene calls are TRBV5-4 and TRBJ2-1; TRBD1 matches at 7 bases. This CDR3 has 18 amino acids. Germline CDR1 reads SGHNT; CDR2 reads YYREEE (reference sequence). Germline trimming cut 1 base from V and 10 bases from J; bases unmatched to any gene: 20. The CDR3 loop reads CASSLKYGRDSLWGEQFF. CDR3 DNA: TGTGCCAGCAGCTTGAAATATGGCCGGGACAGCCTTTGGGGGGAGCAGTTCTTC.

The CDR3 region has the DNA TGCGCCAGCAGCGATAGCTTAGCGGATACGCAGTATTTT. Its protein product is CASSDSLADTQYF. The V and J genes are TRBV5-1 and TRBJ2-3; possibly TRBD2 for D (5 bases). The CDR3 contains 13 residues. The V gene lost 4 bases and the J gene lost 6 bases, with 12 bases spanning the gap. Germline loops: CDR1 SGHRS, CDR2 YFSETQ.

This clonotype was picked up a small number of times. V gene TRBV5-1 combines with J gene TRBJ2-1, with TRBD2 matching 11 bases. V was clipped by 0 bases and J by 6 bases; unmatched bases: 5. This CDR3 comprises 16 residues. Germline CDR1 SGHRS, CDR2 YFSETQ. The CDR3 sequence is CASSLASGRTGNEQFF. Written as DNA, the CDR3 is TGCGCCAGCAGCTTGGCTAGCGGGAGGACTGGCAATGAGCAGTTCTTC.

This clonotype was seen only a few times. The chain uses TRBV24-1 and TRBJ1-5, with TRBD1 matching over 9 bases. CDR1 is KGHDR, CDR2 SFDVKD, per germline. V was pared by 5 bases and J by 4 bases, with 5 bases of the junction left unmatched. This CDR3 comprises 15 residues. The CDR3 region has the DNA TGTGCCACCAGTGGGACGACAGGGGGAAATCAGCCCCAGCATTTT. Protein sequence: CATSGTTGGNQPQHF.

There are a few counts of this clonotype. The rearrangement uses TRBV7-2 and TRBJ2-3; D is uncertain. Trimming cost V 5 bases and J 8 bases, with 17 bases left between them. Per germline, CDR1 SGHTA and CDR2 FQGNSA. The CDR3 runs to 14 residues. This chain's CDR3 is CASSTMDRSSTQYF. CDR3 coding DNA: TGTGCCAGCAGCACGATGGATAGGTCTTCTACGCAGTATTTT.

This chain connects TRBV21-1 to TRBJ1-2. TRBV21-1 represents a pseudogene. This CDR3 is 14 amino acids long. CDR3 in amino acids: CASSKRVERYGYTF. The CDR3, as DNA: TGTGCCAGCAGCAAACGGGTAGAGCGCTATGGCTACACCTTC.

This clonotype was seen more than once but under ten times. The gene calls are TRBV5-6 and TRBJ2-7; D is perhaps TRBD2 (5 bases). This CDR3 is 17 amino acids long. Germline CDR1 is SGHDT and CDR2 is YYEEEE. V shed 0 bases and J shed 5 bases, with 21 bases lying between them. The CDR3 nucleotides read TGTGCCAGCAGCTTGGAACGGTGGGGTCTAGCAGCCCACGAGCAGTACTTC. It translates to CASSLERWGLAAHEQYF.

This clonotype was seen a few times. The J gene is TRBJ2-5, the V gene TRBV5-1; a weak D match, TRBD2 (5 bases). V was cut by 0 bases and J by 4 bases, with 13 bases left in between. This CDR3 contains 15 residues. The germline CDR1 and CDR2 sequences are SGHRS and YFSETQ. The CDR3 spells CASSLGGSVRETQYF. The CDR3 nucleotides read TGCGCCAGCAGCTTGGGTGGGAGCGTGCGAGAGACCCAGTACTTC. Variable domain in full (rest from reference TRBV5-1 and TRBJ2-5): KAGVTQTPRYLIKTRGQQVTLSCSPISGHRSVSWYQQTPGQGLQFLFEYFSETQRNKGNFPGRFSGRQFSNSRSEMNVSTLELGDSALYLCASSLGGSVRETQYFGPGTRLLVL.

The genes are TRBV20-1 and TRBJ2-3, with TRBD2 matching over 11 bases. Germline V lookup: CDR1 DFQATT, CDR2 SNEGSKA (reference sequence). The CDR3 sequence is 13 residues long. The CDR3 protein is CSQTSGGTDTQYF. The CDR3 coding sequence is TGCAGCCAGACTAGCGGGGGCACAGATACGCAGTATTTT.

This clonotype was seen only a few times. The gene calls are TRBV7-2 and TRBJ1-6; no reliable D call. CDR1 is SGHTA, CDR2 FQGNSA, per germline. The V gene lost 5 bases and the J gene lost 7 bases, with 12 bases spanning the gap. CDR3 length: 14 amino acids. The CDR3 nucleotides read TGTGCCAGCAGCCTGTGGGGAGGCAATTCACCCCTCCACTTT. This gives the protein CASSLWGGNSPLHF.

This clonotype was found many times. The V call is TRBV7-2, the J call TRBJ2-7; D may correspond to TRBD1 or TRBD2 (5 bases each). Germline lookup yields CDR1 SGHTA and CDR2 FQGNSA. The CDR3 totals 15 residues. Trimming pared 3 bases from V and 3 bases from J, leaving 15 bases between. CDR3 sequence: CASSLRRDGYYEQYF. The CDR3 bases are TGTGCCAGCAGCTTGAGACGGGACGGATACTACGAGCAGTACTTC.